This T cell receptor (beta chain) emerged from a study of blood T cell repertoires in COVID-19. Across the whole study: COVID-19 samples from acute and convalescent phases originated in the United States, Italy and Spain. From T cells, B-cell-depleted T cells, or PBMCs came the material, which was cDNA or gDNA.

Trimming left V 4 bases short and J 3 bases short, with 13 bases between. CDR3 length: 14 residues. Germline loops: CDR1 SGHTS, CDR2 YDEGEE. In the original workflow: Reference gene primer amplification gave estimated nucleated cell counts. Some clones are missing from TCRdb's copy, which holds only in-frame ones; the method was immunoSEQ multiplex PCR. For V, J and clone size, that table is used; D and trimming come from the DNA. The sample contains over 12,000 clones, about nine tenths of which appear only once. The sample comprised peripheral blood. V gene TRBV5-8 combines with J gene TRBJ2-5, with unresolved D. The clonotype comes from a human donor in a cohort sampled during active COVID-19. CDR3 protein: CASSAYRREETQYF. Written as DNA, the CDR3 is TGTGCCAGCAGCGCTTATCGGAGAGAAGAGACCCAGTACTTC.